One and the same sample provided the 29 T cell receptor beta chains below, sequenced in a study of human T cells and chemical hapten exposure. The time point here: patch test 1, 2 weeks after DPC sensitization. Indicated treatment: therapeutic diphenylcyclopropenone sensitization with weekly scalp DPC. TCRdb recomputed calls from the RACE reads with MiXCR, one row per CDR3 protein. The repertoire holds around 100,000 distinct CDR3 sequences, with 11% as singletons. The specimen was whole blood, collected in connection with sensitization to the hapten diphenylcyclopropenone (DPC). The receptors originated from a woman between 35 and 50 years old with alopecia areata. Some clones in this sample may be carry-over from other donors' samples.

The CDR3 loop reads CASSPGSGRTDTQYF. The CDR3 region has the DNA TGTGCCAGCAGCCCTGGTAGCGGGAGAACAGATACGCAGTATTTT. This sequence joins TRBV7-2 and TRBJ2-3; 9 nucleotides match TRBD2. Per germline, CDR1 SGHTA and CDR2 FQGNSA. After removal of 5 bases from V and 3 bases from J, the junction contained 6 bases not matched to a gene. CDR3 length: 15 amino acids.

V usage is TRBV5-4 and J usage is TRBJ2-1; TRBD2 matches 14 bases. In germline, CDR1 is SGHNT, CDR2 YYREEE (reference sequence). The CDR3 extends over 18 amino acids. Losses at the gene ends were 6 bases for V and 2 bases for J; bases not matched to a gene: 10. CDR3 loop: CASKGGTSGRRPYNEQFF. CDR3 bases: TGTGCCAGCAAAGGGGGGACTAGCGGGAGAAGACCCTACAATGAGCAGTTCTTC.

The rearrangement joins TRBV3-1 to TRBJ2-7; no firm D call. Germline values: CDR1 LGHDT, CDR2 YNNKEL (reference sequence). Trimming left V 1 base short and J 6 bases short, with 16 bases between. The CDR3 is made up of 15 amino acids. CDR3 sequence (DNA): TGTGCCAGCAGCCAAGCAAGCAGGATCCCTGGCGAGCAGTACTTC. Translated, it gives CASSQASRIPGEQYF.

This clonotype showed up many times. The V call is TRBV5-6, the J call TRBJ1-2; TRBD1 might be the D (5 bases). The length of the CDR3 is 14 residues. Germline CDR1 is SGHDT and CDR2 is YYEEEE. Between the trimmed V and J ends, which lost 0 bases and 6 bases, there was a span of 12 bases. CDR3 bases: TGTGCCAGCAGCTTGGCCTGGCAGGGTGATGGCTACACCTTC. Protein: CASSLAWQGDGYTF.

The V gene is TRBV7-2, the J gene TRBJ2-2; 10 positions match TRBD2. CDR1 and CDR2 from the germline V gene are SGHTA and FQGNSA. The CDR3 length is 17 residues. V shed 10 bases and J 1 base; nucleotides not matched to a gene: 12. The CDR3 loop is CATPQSGRAWNTGELFF. The CDR3 DNA sequence: TGTGCCACCCCCCAGAGCGGGAGGGCGTGGAACACCGGGGAGCTGTTTTTT. Supplemented by reference TRBV7-2 and TRBJ2-2, the full variable domain reads GAGVSQSPSNKVTEKGKDVELRCDPISGHTALYWYRQSLGQGLEFLIYFQGNSAPDKSGLPSDRFSAERTGGSVSTLTIQRTQQEDSAVYLCATPQSGRAWNTGELFFGEGSRLTVL.

This clonotype was picked up a small number of times. The chain joins TRBV9 to TRBJ1-5; no reliable D call. The CDR3 sequence is 16 residues long. The germline V gene has CDR1 SGDLS and CDR2 YYNGEE. V lost 0 bases to trimming and J lost 1 base, with 11 bases between them. The DNA of the CDR3 is TGTGCCAGCAGCGTAGGGGTTGGAGGGAGCAATCAGCCCCAGCATTTT. Protein: CASSVGVGGSNQPQHF. Full variable domain (outside the CDR3, taken from reference TRBV9 and TRBJ1-5): DSGVTQTPKHLITATGQRVTLRCSPRSGDLSVYWYQQSLDQGLQFLIQYYNGEERAKGNILERFSAQQFPDLHSELNLSSLELGDSALYFCASSVGVGGSNQPQHFGDGTRLSIL.

This clonotype was counted ten times or more. CDR3: CSARDVKGGDLTSTDTQYF. As DNA, the CDR3 is TGCAGTGCTAGAGACGTAAAGGGCGGTGATTTGACTAGCACAGATACGCAGTATTTT. The chain recombines TRBV20-1 with TRBJ2-3; D is uncertain. The ends were cut back, 0 bases at V and 0 bases at J, with 22 bases in the middle. CDR1 is DFQATT, CDR2 SNEGSKA, per germline (reference sequence). CDR3 length: 19 residues.

This clonotype was recorded a few times. The V gene is TRBV3-1, the J gene TRBJ1-6; tentative D call: TRBD1 (5 bases). V shed 1 base and J shed 9 bases, with 10 bases lying between them. The CDR3 spans 14 residues. The germline V gene encodes CDR1 LGHDT and CDR2 YNNKEL (reference sequence). The CDR3 sequence: CASSQGGGSSPLHF. For the CDR3, the DNA is TGTGCCAGCAGCCAAGGGGGGGGTAGTTCACCCCTCCACTTT.

In its sample, this clonotype was seen many times. V usage is TRBV12-3 or TRBV12-4 and J usage is TRBJ2-3, with 8 bases lining up with TRBD1. The V segment lost 6 bases and the J segment 6 bases; nucleotides outside the gene matches: 5. The CDR3 totals 13 residues. The CDR3 sequence: CASSPGGADTQYF. CDR3 sequence (DNA): TGTGCCAGCAGCCCAGGGGGCGCGGATACGCAGTATTTT.

At least ten counts were recorded for this clonotype. The chain joins TRBV4-3 to TRBJ2-7; 9 nucleotides agree with TRBD1. This CDR3 is 15 amino acids long. CDR1 is LGHNA and CDR2 is YSLEER in the germline V gene. Losses at the gene ends were 1 base for V and 1 base for J; bases not matched to a gene: 2. The CDR3 DNA reads TGCGCCAGCAGCCAAGGACAGGGGGGATCCTACGAGCAGTACTTC. As protein: CASSQGQGGSYEQYF.

Concerning this clonotype: Since a much larger clone is just one base distant, this may be a read error. The V call is TRBV27, the J call TRBJ2-7; D may match TRBD1 or TRBD2 (7 bases each). CDR3 size: 15 residues. V was pared by 7 bases and J by 4 bases, with 20 bases between. Germline V gives CDR1 MNHEY, CDR2 SMNVEV (reference sequence). CDR3 region: CASNSPGGAIYEQYF. The CDR3 DNA follows: TGTGCCAGCAATTCCCCAGGGGGGGCGATTTACGAGCAGTACTTC.

V usage is TRBV6-2 or TRBV6-3 and J usage is TRBJ2-1; 11 bases align to TRBD2. The CDR3 runs to 13 residues. The ends lost 6 bases at V and 5 bases at J; junction bases unmatched: 0. CDR1 is MNHEY and CDR2 is SVGEGT in the germline V gene. The CDR3 DNA follows: TGTGCCAGCAGGACTAGCGGGGACAATGAGCAGTTCTTC. Translating gives CASRTSGDNEQFF.

This clonotype was counted ten times or more. J is TRBJ1-5 and V is TRBV27; the D is unclear. This CDR3 has 14 residues. Trimming removed 6 bases at V and 4 bases at J, with 13 bases between. The germline V gene encodes CDR1 MNHEY and CDR2 SMNVEV (reference sequence). The CDR3 loop is CASSGGLGNQPQHF. In DNA, the CDR3 is TGTGCCAGCAGCGGAGGATTGGGGAATCAGCCCCAGCATTTT.

This chain uses TRBV10-3 with TRBJ2-3; TRBD2 aligns across 10 bases. This CDR3 has 15 residues. V shed 6 bases, J shed 0 bases, and the junction held 3 bases outside the gene matches. Germline lookup yields CDR1 ENHRY and CDR2 SYGVKD. Here the CDR3 DNA reads TGTGCCATCAGGACTAGCGGGCGAAGCACAGATACGCAGTATTTT. Its protein is CAIRTSGRSTDTQYF.

The J gene is TRBJ2-7, the V gene TRBV12-3 or TRBV12-4; 7 nucleotides line up with TRBD2. The trim removed 4 bases at V and 12 bases at J, leaving 18 bases unmatched. There are 15 residues in the CDR3. CDR3 loop: CASSSGGRTFGIRYF. The CDR3 coding sequence is TGTGCCAGCAGTTCGGGGGGAAGGACTTTTGGGATAAGGTACTTC.

This clonotype showed up just a few times. The chain couples TRBV4-1 to TRBJ2-1; 8 bases align to TRBD1. Germline V CDR1 and CDR2: MGHRA, YSYEKL. After removal of 6 bases from V and 0 bases from J, the junction contained 4 bases not matched to a gene. The CDR3 runs 15 residues. The DNA of the CDR3 is TGCGCCAGCAGTCGGGACAGGTTCTCCTACAATGAGCAGTTCTTC. It codes for CASSRDRFSYNEQFF.

This chain connects TRBV9 to TRBJ2-5; 7 nucleotides agree with TRBD2. This CDR3 is 17 amino acids long. The trim removed 0 bases at V and 0 bases at J, leaving 8 bases unmatched. CDR1 and CDR2 (germline): SGDLS, YYNGEE. The CDR3 protein is CASSVVRGDRYQETQYF. The CDR3 DNA reads as TGTGCCAGCAGCGTAGTACGGGGGGATAGGTACCAAGAGACCCAGTACTTC.

In its sample, this clonotype ranks as medium-sized (0.01 to 0.1%). The chain combines TRBV6-2 or TRBV6-3 with TRBJ2-1; TRBD2 matches at 8 bases. CDR1 is MNHEY, CDR2 SVGEGT, per germline. V trimming: 5 bases; J trimming: 9 bases; junction bases outside the gene matches: 3. The CDR3 is made up of 12 amino acids. The CDR3 nucleotides read TGTGCCAGCAGTCTCGGGGGGGGTGAGCAGTTCTTC. It is translated as CASSLGGGEQFF.

This clonotype appeared many times. This sequence joins TRBV6-1 and TRBJ1-1; D remains ambiguous. Trimming removed 4 bases from V and 0 bases from J, with 9 bases in between. Germline V gene lookup returns CDR1 MNHNS and CDR2 SASEGT. There are 14 residues in the CDR3. The CDR3 region has the DNA TGTGCCAGCAGTGCCTACAGCCTGAACACTGAAGCTTTCTTT. It is translated as CASSAYSLNTEAFF.

This clonotype was recorded a few times. A junction boundary mismatches the germline segment, possibly from a read error. As DNA, the CDR3 is TGTGCCAGCAGCTTTAGGGGCTCTGAAAACACCATATATTTT. It translates to CASSFRGSENTIYF. V and J are TRBV7-9 and TRBJ1-3, with a tentative D call TRBD1 (5 bases). The CDR3 is 14 amino acids. CDR1 is SEHNR, CDR2 FQNEAQ, per germline (reference sequence). The full variable domain, completed using reference TRBV7-9 and TRBJ1-3, is DTGVSQNPRHKITKRGQNVTFRCDPISEHNRLYWYRQTLGQGPEFLTYFQNEAQLEKSRLLSDRFSAERPKGSFSTLEIQRTEQGDSAMYLCASSFRGSENTIYFGEGSWLTVV.

Only a few counts were recorded for this clonotype. V and J are TRBV20-1 and TRBJ1-5; possible D gene TRBD1, 6 bases. The CDR3 runs 16 residues. Between the trimmed V and J ends, which lost 2 bases and 0 bases, there was a span of 14 bases. Germline values: CDR1 DFQATT, CDR2 SNEGSKA (reference sequence). The CDR3 coding sequence is TGCAGTGCTAGACTTTATAGGGGGGATAGCAATCAGCCCCAGCATTTT. Its translation: CSARLYRGDSNQPQHF.

The rearrangement links TRBV30 to TRBJ2-1; the D call may be TRBD1 or TRBD2 (6 bases each). This CDR3 is built from 14 residues. CDR1 is GTSNPN and CDR2 is SVGIG in the germline V gene (reference sequence). Trimming removed 4 bases at V and 5 bases at J, with 15 bases between. CDR3 region: CAWNPGAAHNEQFF. CDR3 in DNA: TGTGCCTGGAATCCGGGGGCTGCTCACAATGAGCAGTTCTTC.

This rearrangement joins TRBV20-1 to TRBJ2-3; TRBD2 agrees at 7 bases. CDR3 length: 17 amino acids. V was pared by 1 base and J by 2 bases, with 12 bases of the junction left unmatched. The germline V gene has CDR1 DFQATT and CDR2 SNEGSKA (reference sequence). CDR3 DNA sequence: TGCAGTGCTAGAGTTTCCCCGGGGGGTTTTCCCACAGATACGCAGTATTTT. Its translation: CSARVSPGGFPTDTQYF.

The chain is built from TRBV7-2 and TRBJ2-7, with 12 bases lining up with TRBD2. CDR1 SGHTA and CDR2 FQGNSA come from the germline V gene. The V and J ends lost 3 bases and 7 bases, in that order; junction bases with no gene match: 7. The CDR3 totals 15 residues. The DNA for the CDR3 is TGTGCCAGCAGCTTCCCTAGCGGGGGGGCATATGAGCAGTACTTC. It yields the protein CASSFPSGGAYEQYF.

This clonotype appeared many times. V is TRBV18 and J is TRBJ1-5, with D perhaps TRBD1 (5 bases). Germline CDR1 is KGHSH and CDR2 is LQKENI. The CDR3 is made up of 15 amino acids. V lost 6 bases and J 4 bases, leaving 16 bases between the germline ends. The CDR3 protein is CASSPTAGTNQPQHF. Written as DNA, the CDR3 is TGTGCCAGCTCCCCAACAGCAGGGACTAATCAGCCCCAGCATTTT.

This clonotype was seen a few times. The rearrangement uses TRBV7-8 and TRBJ2-1, with D possibly matching TRBD1 (6 bases). V was clipped by 2 bases and J by 8 bases, with 16 bases between them. Germline loops: CDR1 SGHVS, CDR2 FQNEAQ. The CDR3 contains 15 residues. The CDR3 coding sequence is TGTGCCAGCAGCTTACTTCAGGGGATCGGAGATGAGCAGTTCTTC. Amino acids: CASSLLQGIGDEQFF.

This clonotype was observed many times. J is TRBJ1-6 and V is TRBV27; D is unclear. This CDR3 comprises 14 residues. Trimming shortened V by 3 bases and J by 6 bases, and 9 bases separated the two germline ends. CDR1 and CDR2 (germline): MNHEY, SMNVEV (reference sequence). CDR3 protein: CASSFKSSNSPLHF. The DNA of the CDR3 is TGTGCCAGCAGTTTTAAGTCTTCTAATTCACCCCTCCACTTT.

Concerning this clonotype: Because the CDR3 is missing its conserved closing phenylalanine or tryptophan, this is likely a read error. The chain employs TRBV7-9 and TRBJ2-7; TRBD2 matches at 7 bases. The CDR3 sequence is 13 residues long. Germline CDR1 SEHNR, CDR2 FQNEAQ (reference sequence). The ends lost 8 bases at V and 3 bases at J; junction bases unmatched: 7. This CDR3 reads CASEGTNDYEQYL. The CDR3 DNA follows: TGTGCCAGCGAGGGGACTAACGACTACGAGCAGTACCTC.

CDR3 sequence (DNA): TGTGCCAGCAGTGCCCCCGGGCGACCCTATGGCTACACCTTC. Residues: CASSAPGRPYGYTF. The chain combines TRBV7-9 with TRBJ1-2; D is uncertain. Trimming shortened V by 6 bases and J by 4 bases, and 15 bases separated the two germline ends. This CDR3 has 14 residues. Germline assignment: CDR1 SEHNR and CDR2 FQNEAQ (reference sequence).